This TCR beta chain was obtained from a study of CD8+CD57+ T cells in acquired aplastic anemia. The overall study: Sorted CD4+ and CD8+ cell DNA averaged roughly 3.2 ug.

The study profiled TCR beta VDJ and CDR3 using genomic DNA as template. TCRdb called the reads again in MiXCR, with one record for every CDR3 protein. The sample carries 400,000 to 500,000 distinct CDR3 sequences, under 80% recorded once. CDR1 and CDR2 (germline): LGHNA, YSLEER. This CDR3 is 15 amino acids long. Trimming stripped 0 bases from V and 2 bases from J, with 7 bases between. Sequenced input: sorted CD4+, CD8+, or CD8+CD57+ T cells (not recorded which) from PBMCs. The V and J genes are TRBV4-3 and TRBJ1-4; no clear D gene. This clonotype originated in a human donor in good health, serving as a control. CDR3 sequence reads: CASSQDPRTNEKLFF. CDR3 DNA: TGCGCCAGCAGCCAAGATCCGAGGACTAATGAAAAACTGTTTTTT.